This T cell receptor (beta chain) was found in a study of T cell responses to AZD1222 COVID-19 vaccine. Study-wide context: Both about-4-week and about-12-week second-dose recipients were combined. Study-wide points: Females outnumbered males among donors, who were mostly white British; clonal diversity was possibly underestimated. After two AZD1222 doses, spike-specific TCR breadth and depth rose versus day 0. The reported proportion of spike-specific TCRs targeting unmutated variant regions was nearly half.

CDR3 length equals 13 residues. V dropped 0 bases and J dropped 8 bases, with 10 bases sitting between them. Germline V gene sequence: CDR1 MNHNY, CDR2 SVGAGI (reference sequence). In this sample, this clone turned up once. Its antigen is still unknown. Clones were sequenced by immunoSEQ multiplex PCR, and TCRdb holds only the in-frame ones, with some missing. The sample records about 100,000 clones, 85% to 90% being singletons. This TCR came from an adult in good health. The chain joins TRBV6-6 to TRBJ1-1; no firm D call. This specimen was peripheral blood, taken on day 0 of AZD1222 vaccination. This chain's CDR3 is CASSYSRVVEAFF. Written as DNA, the CDR3 is TGTGCCAGCAGTTACTCGAGGGTAGTGGAAGCTTTCTTT.